A selection of T cell receptor beta chains follows, all from one sample in a study of T cells in Graves' hyperthyroidism and ophthalmopathy. A single record per CDR3 protein comes from TCRdb applying MiXCR to the multiplex PCR reads. The table shows approximately 300,000 distinct CDR3 sequences, with about 18% occurring only once. Sequenced sample: blood. All receptors derive from a woman aged 55-75 years with Graves' ophthalmopathy. Both conserved end residues are part of each CDR3. D genes are given only for firm matches. Clone size is not always given. Where it is, it says once, few, many or a class for expanded clones.

v_call	j_call	d_call	clone_size	cdr3_nt	cdr3_aa
TRBV6-2/TRBV6-3	TRBJ1-1	.	many	TGTGCCAGCAGTACTTGGGGGAACACTGAAGCTTTCTTT	CASSTWGNTEAFF
TRBV6-1	TRBJ1-5	.	few	TGTGCCAGCAGCCCGTTCTTGATGACTAGCAATCAGCCCCAGCATTTT	CASSPFLMTSNQPQHF
TRBV2	TRBJ1-1	.	.	TGTGCCAGCAGTGAATGGTCCTCTGGCGGCACTGAAGCTTTCTTT	CASSEWSSGGTEAFF
TRBV2	TRBJ1-1	TRBD1	many	TGTGCCAGCAGTGGGGGACAGATGAACACTGAAGCTTTCTTT	CASSGGQMNTEAFF
TRBV5-1	TRBJ1-1	TRBD1	many	TGCGCCAGCAGCCCTGGCGGACAGGGCCTGAACACTGAAGCTTTCTTT	CASSPGGQGLNTEAFF
TRBV9	TRBJ2-7	TRBD2	many	TGTGCCAGCAGCACCGTAGCGGGGGGAGCCTACGAGCAGTACTTC	CASSTVAGGAYEQYF
TRBV6-2/TRBV6-3	TRBJ2-3	.	many	TGTGCCAGCAGTTATAGCCAGAGCATGGATACGCAGTATTTT	CASSYSQSMDTQYF
TRBV11-3	TRBJ2-2	.	many	TGTGCCAGCAGCTTAGCCGCAGGGTCCGGGGAGCTGTTTTTT	CASSLAAGSGELFF
TRBV29-1	TRBJ2-1	TRBD2	many	TGCAGCGTGGGATCTAGCGGGTGGACTTACAATGAGCAGTTCTTC	CSVGSSGWTYNEQFF
TRBV5-1	TRBJ1-5	.	.	TGCGCCAGCAGCTTGGAGGGCCACAGGGTTGGGCAGCCCCAGCATTTT	CASSLEGHRVGQPQHF
TRBV4-2	TRBJ2-1	.	.	TGTGCCAGCAGCCAAGAAGAGCCCCTAGGGGGAAATGAGCAGTTCTTC	CASSQEEPLGGNEQFF
TRBV7-3	TRBJ2-7	.	many	TGTGCCAGCAGCTTGGACGGTACCCTGACCGCCGAGCAGTACTTC	CASSLDGTLTAEQYF
TRBV5-6	TRBJ1-5	.	.	TGTGCCAGCAGCAGCAGGGATCAGCCCCAGCATTTT	CASSSRDQPQHF
TRBV28	TRBJ2-7	TRBD1	many	TGTGCCAGCAGAGTACCGGGACAGGGGACTTGGGAGCAGTACTTC	CASRVPGQGTWEQYF
TRBV2	TRBJ2-7	TRBD1	many	TGTGCCAGCAGCGGGGACAGGGTTTTCGAGCAGTACTTC	CASSGDRVFEQYF
TRBV27	TRBJ1-2	.	many	TGTGCCAGCAGAGCAAACGCCAACTATGGCTACACCTTC	CASRANANYGYTF
TRBV6-2/TRBV6-3	TRBJ2-7	.	many	TGTGCCAGCAAGGAGGGGTCCGCCGCCTACGAGCAGTACTTC	CASKEGSAAYEQYF
TRBV6-2/TRBV6-3	TRBJ2-7	TRBD2	many	TGTGCCAGCCGGCTAGCGGGTTCGATCTACGAGCAGTACTTC	CASRLAGSIYEQYF
TRBV5-1	TRBJ2-3	.	.	TGCGCCAGCAGCCCACGCCCCCCGGGGGCTGGAGGGACAGATACGCAGTATTTT	CASSPRPPGAGGTDTQYF
TRBV18	TRBJ2-5	TRBD1	few	TGTGCCGGCTCACCAGGGACAGGGGAGACCCAGTACTTC	CAGSPGTGETQYF
TRBV5-1	TRBJ1-1	TRBD1	many	TGCGCCAGCAGCTTGCCGCCGGGACAGGCAACTGAAGCTTTCTTT	CASSLPPGQATEAFF
TRBV6-1	TRBJ2-7	.	.	TGTGCCAGCAGTTCCGCTGGGACACAATACGAGCAGTACTTC	CASSSAGTQYEQYF
TRBV12-3/TRBV12-4	TRBJ2-2	.	.	TGTGCCAGCCTTAAAACAGGGAGGGTCACCGGGGAGCTGTTTTTT	CASLKTGRVTGELFF
TRBV18	TRBJ2-7	.	many	TGTGCCAGCTCACCAGCTCCACGGTCGGAGTACGAGCAGTACTTC	CASSPAPRSEYEQYF
TRBV12-5	TRBJ2-3	TRBD1	.	TGTGCTAGTGGGACAGGGGGCACAGATACGCAGTATTTT	CASGTGGTDTQYF
TRBV7-3	TRBJ2-2	TRBD2	.	TGTGCCAGCAGATTAGCGGGGCATAACACCGGGGAGCTGTTTTTT	CASRLAGHNTGELFF
TRBV2	TRBJ1-2	TRBD1	many	TGTGCCAGCAGCGACAACGTGGGAGGTGGGACAGACTATGGCTACACCTTC	CASSDNVGGGTDYGYTF
TRBV6-5	TRBJ1-3	TRBD1	.	TGTGCCAGCAGTTCGGGTCCGGGACAGGGCGCTGGAAACACCATATATTTT	CASSSGPGQGAGNTIYF
TRBV20-1	TRBJ1-1	.	.	TGCAGTGCTTATACTCAGGGCTTCGGCACTGAAGCTTTCTTT	CSAYTQGFGTEAFF
TRBV27	TRBJ2-7	.	few	TGTGCCAGCAGTTTACAAGGTTACCTCTACGAGCAGTACTTC	CASSLQGYLYEQYF
TRBV4-3	TRBJ1-1	TRBD1	.	TGCGCCAGCAGCCCAAAACGATGGGACAGGGGGAACACTGAAGCTTTCTTT	CASSPKRWDRGNTEAFF
TRBV6-2/TRBV6-3	TRBJ1-3	.	.	TGTGCCAGCAGCCGAGACCCCATCTCTGGAAACACCATATATTTT	CASSRDPISGNTIYF
TRBV7-2	TRBJ2-1	TRBD1	many	TGTGCCAGCAGCAGCCAGGGGGCGCTGTACAATGAGCAGTTCTTC	CASSSQGALYNEQFF
TRBV2	TRBJ2-3	TRBD2	many	TGTGCCAGCAACGCCCGAGCGGGGGGGCCGAAAGATACGCAGTATTTT	CASNARAGGPKDTQYF
TRBV19	TRBJ1-6	.	few	TGTGCCAGTAGTATCGCGGGCTCCTATAATTCACCCCTCCACTTT	CASSIAGSYNSPLHF
TRBV6-1	TRBJ1-3	.	.	TGTGCCAGCAGAAACCAAGGACTTCCCGGAAACACCATATATTTT	CASRNQGLPGNTIYF
TRBV29-1	TRBJ2-5	TRBD1	many	TGCAGCGTGGACACGACAGGGACGATAGAGACCCAGTACTTC	CSVDTTGTIETQYF
TRBV20-1	TRBJ1-3	.	.	TGCAGTGCTAGACCACGGACAGCCCGCTCTGGAAACACCATATATTTT	CSARPRTARSGNTIYF
TRBV6-1	TRBJ2-7	TRBD1	few	TGTGCCAGCAGACGCCGGGACAGCTCCTACGAACAGTACTTC	CASRRRDSSYEQYF
TRBV20-1	TRBJ1-1	.	many	TGCAGTGCTAGGAACTCCCCCTGGGCCCCTGAAGCTTTCTTT	CSARNSPWAPEAFF
TRBV12-3/TRBV12-4	TRBJ1-2	.	many	TGTGCCAGCAGTTTTGATCTCTATGGCTACACCTTC	CASSFDLYGYTF
TRBV20-1	TRBJ1-1	.	few	TGCAGTGCTAGGCCAACAGGAATGAACACTGAAGCTTTCTTT	CSARPTGMNTEAFF
TRBV12-3/TRBV12-4	TRBJ1-1	TRBD1	many	TGTGCCAGCACCGACCCTAGGACAGGGGGCACTGAAGCTTTCTTT	CASTDPRTGGTEAFF
TRBV7-9	TRBJ1-1	.	many	TGTGCCAGCGGATATACAGGGCTTGGAGTCACTGAAGCTTTCTTT	CASGYTGLGVTEAFF
TRBV20-1	TRBJ1-5	TRBD1	few	TGCAGTCTCAGACAGGGAAATCAGCCCCAGCATTTT	CSLRQGNQPQHF
TRBV12-3/TRBV12-4	TRBJ2-1	TRBD2	.	TGTGCCAGCAGCATAATGGGGACTAGCGGGGGGGCAGGAGAGCAGTTCTTC	CASSIMGTSGGAGEQFF
TRBV7-2	TRBJ2-3	TRBD2	many	TGTGCCAGCAGCACCCGGGGGGGCCGGTCGGTAGATACGCAGTATTTT	CASSTRGGRSVDTQYF
TRBV7-2	TRBJ2-5	TRBD2	.	TGTGCCAGCAGCTCTAGCGGGAGGAGAGAGACCCAGTACTTC	CASSSSGRRETQYF
TRBV5-6	TRBJ2-5	.	many	TGTGCCAGCAGCTACCCGAGTGGCGGGGGCGAGACCCAGTACTTC	CASSYPSGGGETQYF
TRBV27	TRBJ2-2	TRBD1	many	TGTGCCAGCAGTCCCGACAGGGAGTATGGTGACACCGGGGAGCTGTTTTTT	CASSPDREYGDTGELFF